The clone carrying this T cell receptor (beta chain) was recorded at least ten times. The sample comes from a study of neurological immune-mediated disorders. Germline V CDR1 and CDR2: SGHRS, YFSETQ. J was trimmed by 2 bases and V by 4 bases; bases with no gene match: 8. This CDR3 contains 15 residues. TCRdb reprocessed the 5' RACE reads with MiXCR, giving one entry per CDR3 protein. The repertoire consists of fewer than 75,000 distinct CDR3 sequences, with 4.5% occurring once and the leading ten covering 6.9%. Sequencing used PBMCs. This receptor was taken from a man aged 25-40 years with multiple sclerosis. The chain combines TRBV5-1 with TRBJ1-2; 7 bases are a match to TRBD1. The CDR3 reads CASSDPGQPNYGYTF. The CDR3 DNA reads TGCGCCAGCAGCGACCCGGGACAGCCGAACTATGGCTACACCTTC.